This entry lists 8 T cell receptor beta chains sequenced from one sample in a study of human T cells and chemical hapten exposure (dated by TCRdb to the early 2020s). This specimen's time point label, per the study, means: patch test 3, about 24 weeks after DPC sensitization. Interpreted using the paper, the treatment or condition label stands for: therapeutic diphenylcyclopropenone sensitization with weekly scalp DPC. The library relied on RACE. The sequencing machine was a NextSeq 500. Using fastp at Q25 and MiXCR, TCRdb reprocessed the public reads and kept productive beta chains. Entries are consolidated by CDR3 protein sequence, retaining the most common genes and DNA. This sample lists about 120,000 distinct CDR3 sequences; around 11% were detected once. The top ten constitute under 2.5% of the sample. The material was whole blood, obtained in connection with sensitization to the hapten diphenylcyclopropenone (DPC). These receptors were obtained from a woman aged 45 to 65 with alopecia areata. Some clones in this sample may be carry-over from other donors' samples.

This chain connects TRBV4-3 to TRBJ1-1; 8 nucleotides align to TRBD1. CDR1 LGHNA and CDR2 YSLEER come from the germline V gene. Trimming removed 3 bases from V and 5 bases from J; junction bases left unmatched: 5. This CDR3 is 14 amino acids long. The CDR3 sequence is CASSHADRDTEAFF. The CDR3 DNA follows: TGCGCCAGCAGCCACGCGGACAGGGATACTGAAGCTTTCTTT.

This clonotype showed up just a few times. The chain employs TRBV20-1 and TRBJ2-7; maybe TRBD2 (6 bases). The CDR3 contains 14 residues. Looked up from germline, CDR1 is DFQATT and CDR2 is SNEGSKA (reference sequence). The V end lost 6 bases, the J end lost 1 base, and 16 bases lay between the germline ends. CDR3 region: CSAVRAGPSYEQYF. In nucleotides, the CDR3 is TGCAGTGCGGTTCGGGCGGGACCTTCCTACGAGCAGTACTTC.

This clonotype was seen repeatedly, ten times or more. The V call is TRBV2, the J call TRBJ2-1; D perhaps matches TRBD1 (5 bases). Trimming removed 4 bases at V and 2 bases at J, with 9 bases between. The CDR3 totals 14 residues. Germline lookup yields CDR1 SNHLY and CDR2 FYNNEI. This chain's CDR3 is CASSVGRAYNEQFF. CDR3 sequence (DNA): TGTGCCAGCAGTGTGGGCAGGGCCTACAATGAGCAGTTCTTC.

The chain recombines TRBV14 with TRBJ1-3; D gene unclear. Trimming left V 2 bases short and J 3 bases short, with 17 bases between. In germline, CDR1 is SGHDN, CDR2 FVKESK. CDR3 length: 17 amino acids. The CDR3 loop reads CASSQLTALHGGNTIYF. The CDR3 nucleotides read TGTGCCAGCAGCCAACTCACAGCCCTCCACGGTGGAAACACCATATATTTT.

This clonotype was detected only once. This chain connects TRBV10-2 to TRBJ2-4; possibly TRBD1 or TRBD2 for D (5 bases each). Trimming took off 6 bases at V and 1 base at J, with 10 bases between the two ends. CDR3 length: 14 amino acids. Germline lookup yields CDR1 WSHSY and CDR2 SAAADI. The CDR3 here is CASRGEFAKNIQYF. CDR3 nucleotide sequence: TGCGCCAGCAGGGGGGAGTTTGCCAAAAACATTCAGTACTTC.

This clonotype was recorded a few times. The chain is built from TRBV15 and TRBJ1-1; no firm D call. The germline V gene has CDR1 LNHNV and CDR2 YYDKDF (reference sequence). The CDR3 is made up of 15 amino acids. V lost 0 bases to trimming and J lost 7 bases, with 15 bases between them. CDR3 nucleotides: TGTGCCACCAGCAGAGACCTCGTAGGTCTGGGTGAAGCTTTCTTT. Translated: CATSRDLVGLGEAFF.

The sample holds a few counts of this clonotype. The V and J genes are TRBV2 and TRBJ1-2; perhaps TRBD1 as D (5 bases). Germline values: CDR1 SNHLY, CDR2 FYNNEI. V dropped 0 bases and J dropped 6 bases, with 11 bases sitting between them. CDR3 size: 14 residues. DNA of the CDR3: TGTGCCAGCAGTGAAGCTGGGAAGGGACATGGCTACACCTTC. Its translation is CASSEAGKGHGYTF. The full variable domain, completed using reference TRBV2 and TRBJ1-2, is EPEVTQTPSHQVTQMGQEVILRCVPISNHLYFYWYRQILGQKVEFLVSFYNNEISEKSEIFDDQFSVERPDGSNFTLKIRSTKLEDSAMYFCASSEAGKGHGYTFGSGTRLTVV.

The V call is TRBV12-3 or TRBV12-4, the J call TRBJ2-5; maybe TRBD2 (6 bases). Trimming stripped 3 bases from V and 1 base from J, with 12 bases between. There are 15 residues in the CDR3. The CDR3 region is CASSFPRRAQETQYF. CDR3 bases: TGTGCCAGCAGTTTCCCGAGGAGGGCCCAAGAGACCCAGTACTTC.